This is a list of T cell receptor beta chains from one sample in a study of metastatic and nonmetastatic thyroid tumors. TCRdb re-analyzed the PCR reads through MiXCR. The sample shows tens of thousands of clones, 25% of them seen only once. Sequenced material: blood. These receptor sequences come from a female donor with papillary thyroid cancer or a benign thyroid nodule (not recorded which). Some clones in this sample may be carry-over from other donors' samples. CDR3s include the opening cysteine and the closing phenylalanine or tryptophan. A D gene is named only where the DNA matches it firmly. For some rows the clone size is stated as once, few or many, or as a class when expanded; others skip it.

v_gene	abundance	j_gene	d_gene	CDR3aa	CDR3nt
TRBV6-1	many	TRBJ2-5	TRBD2	CASRLSGEETQYF	TGTGCCAGTCGACTTAGCGGGGAAGAGACCCAGTACTTC
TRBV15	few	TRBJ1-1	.	CSTSRRDAGSGKAFF	TGCTCCACCAGCAGAAGGGACGCTGGATCCGGCAAAGCTTTCTTT
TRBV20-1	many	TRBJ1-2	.	CSAPPGDLGGYTF	TGCAGTGCTCCCCCTGGGGATCTCGGCGGCTACACCTTC
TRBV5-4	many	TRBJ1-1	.	CASSSVESEAFF	TGTGCCAGCAGCTCCGTGGAGTCTGAAGCTTTCTTT
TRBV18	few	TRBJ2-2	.	CASSPTGELFF	TGTGCCAGCTCACCGACCGGGGAGCTGTTTTTT
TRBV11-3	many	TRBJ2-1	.	CASSLTSAGVEQFF	TGTGCCAGCAGCTTAACGTCCGCCGGGGTTGAGCAGTTCTTC
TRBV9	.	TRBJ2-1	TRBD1	CASSVEEPGTGNNEQFF	TGTGCCAGCAGCGTAGAGGAACCCGGGACAGGGAACAATGAGCAGTTCTTC
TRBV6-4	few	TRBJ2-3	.	CASSGESADTQYF	TGTGCCAGCAGTGGGGAAAGTGCAGATACGCAGTATTTT
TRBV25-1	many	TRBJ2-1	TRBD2	CASRRTGTSGEQFF	TGTGCCAGCAGGAGAACCGGGACTAGTGGTGAGCAGTTCTTC
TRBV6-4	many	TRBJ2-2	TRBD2	CASRGLDTGELFF	TGTGCCAGCAGGGGACTAGACACCGGGGAGCTGTTTTTT
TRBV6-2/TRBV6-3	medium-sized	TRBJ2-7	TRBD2	CASSRAGSYEQYF	TGTGCCAGCAGCCGAGCGGGATCCTACGAGCAGTACTTC
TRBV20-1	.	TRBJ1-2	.	CSAHDSPYGYTF	TGCAGTGCTCACGACAGTCCCTATGGCTACACCTTC
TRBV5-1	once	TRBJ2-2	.	CSSGGGELLF	TGCTCCAGCGGCGGAGGGGAGCTGTTGTTT
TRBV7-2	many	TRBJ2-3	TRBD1	CASSRELGTGSTDTQYF	TGTGCCAGCAGCCGTGAGTTAGGGACAGGGAGCACAGATACGCAGTATTTT
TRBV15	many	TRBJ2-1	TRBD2	CATNPGTSGTAYNEQFF	TGTGCCACCAATCCGGGGACTAGCGGGACGGCCTACAATGAGCAGTTCTTC
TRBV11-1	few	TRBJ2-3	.	CASSLEIGIPSTDTQYF	TGTGCCAGCAGCTTAGAGATCGGGATACCCAGCACAGATACGCAGTATTTT
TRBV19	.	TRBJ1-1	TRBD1	CASSIGDRDRGPGTEAFF	TGTGCCAGTAGTATAGGGGATCGGGACAGGGGGCCCGGCACTGAAGCTTTCTTT
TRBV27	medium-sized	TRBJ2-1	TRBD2	CASREGGRLFYNEQFF	TGTGCCAGCAGGGAAGGCGGGAGACTTTTCTACAATGAGCAGTTCTTC
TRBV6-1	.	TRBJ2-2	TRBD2	CASRKVLAGNTGELFF	TGTGCCAGCAGGAAAGTACTAGCGGGGAACACCGGGGAGCTGTTTTTC
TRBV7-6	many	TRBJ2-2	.	CASSLAGQNTGELFF	TGTGCCAGCAGCTTAGCAGGACAAAACACCGGGGAGCTGTTTTTT
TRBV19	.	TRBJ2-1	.	CASSIGGITSLRINEQFF	TGTGCCAGTAGTATAGGAGGGATTACTAGTTTACGGATCAATGAGCAGTTCTTC
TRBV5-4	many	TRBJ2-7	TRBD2	CASSIPGLAGHEQYF	TGTGCCAGCAGCATACCCGGACTAGCGGGGCACGAGCAGTACTTC
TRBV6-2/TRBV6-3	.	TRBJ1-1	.	CASSSGYPEAFF	TGTGCCAGCAGTTCGGGGTACCCTGAAGCTTTCTTT
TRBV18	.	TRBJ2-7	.	CASSSGGRYEQYF	TGTGCCAGCTCCTCAGGGGGGCGCTACGAGCAGTACTTC
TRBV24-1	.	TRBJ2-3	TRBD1	CATTRTGVTDTQYF	TGTGCCACCACTAGGACAGGGGTCACAGATACGCAGTATTTT
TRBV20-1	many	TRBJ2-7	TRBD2	CSARGLAGGYEQYF	TGCAGTGCTAGGGGACTAGCGGGAGGATACGAGCAGTACTTC
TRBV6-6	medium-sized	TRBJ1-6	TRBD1	CASSSHPPGQASASYNSPLHF	TGTGCCAGCAGTTCTCACCCTCCGGGACAGGCCAGCGCGTCCTATAATTCACCCCTCCACTTT
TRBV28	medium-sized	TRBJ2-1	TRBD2	CASRAGLSYNEQFF	TGTGCCAGCAGAGCGGGACTTTCCTACAATGAGCAGTTCTTC
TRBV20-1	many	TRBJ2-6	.	CSAPNGGANVLTF	TGCAGTGCTCCTAACGGTGGGGCCAACGTCCTGACTTTC
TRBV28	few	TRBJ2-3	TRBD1	CASSSTHTTGWGTDTQYF	TGTGCCAGCAGCTCCACTCACACGACAGGGTGGGGCACAGATACGCAGTATTTT
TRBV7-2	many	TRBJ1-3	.	CASSLDDTGNTIYF	TGTGCCAGCAGCCTGGACGACACTGGAAACACCATATATTTT
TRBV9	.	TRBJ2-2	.	CASSLGRKPNTGELFF	TGTGCCAGCAGCTTGGGTCGGAAACCGAACACCGGGGAGCTGTTTTTT
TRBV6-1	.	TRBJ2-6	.	CASSVDSSGANVLTF	TGTGCCAGCAGTGTAGACAGTTCTGGGGCCAACGTCCTGACTTTC
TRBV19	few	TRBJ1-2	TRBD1	CARPSNRDRGHRNYGYTF	TGTGCCAGACCCTCAAACCGGGACAGGGGGCACCGTAACTATGGCTACACCTTC
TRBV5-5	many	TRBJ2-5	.	CASSPSIQETQYF	TGTGCCAGCAGCCCCTCTATTCAAGAGACCCAGTACTTC
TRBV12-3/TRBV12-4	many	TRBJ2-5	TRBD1	CASSPTGLETQYF	TGTGCCAGCAGCCCGACAGGGTTAGAGACCCAGTACTTC
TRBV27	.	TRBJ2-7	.	CASSFMYEQYF	TGTGCCAGCAGTTTTATGTACGAGCAGTACTTC
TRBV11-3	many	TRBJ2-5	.	CASRQEETQYF	TGTGCCAGCAGACAGGAAGAGACCCAGTACTTC
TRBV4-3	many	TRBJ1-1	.	CASSQDYRGNTEALF	TGCGCCAGCAGCCAAGATTATAGGGGAAACACTGAAGCTCTCTTT
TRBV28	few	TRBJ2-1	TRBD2	CASSAWSSGENEQFF	TGTGCCAGCAGTGCATGGTCTAGCGGGGAAAATGAGCAGTTCTTC
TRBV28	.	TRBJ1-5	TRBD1	CASSLGQVVSKPQHF	TGTGCCAGCAGTTTAGGACAGGTGGTCAGTAAGCCCCAGCATTTT
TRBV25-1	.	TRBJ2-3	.	CASIIPGLDTQYF	TGTGCCAGCATTATACCTGGCTTAGATACGCAGTATTTT
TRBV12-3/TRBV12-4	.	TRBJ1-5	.	CASTQSGTGGAGQPKHF	TGTGCCAGCACCCAATCAGGGACCGGGGGTGCTGGTCAGCCCAAGCATTTT
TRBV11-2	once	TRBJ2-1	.	CASSLDEQEQFF	TGTGCCAGCAGCTTAGATGAACAGGAGCAGTTCTTC
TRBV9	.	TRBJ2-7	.	CASSPHGGAGNSYEQYF	TGTGCCAGCAGCCCCCACGGTGGAGCCGGTAACTCCTACGAGCAGTACTTC
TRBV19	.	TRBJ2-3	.	CAVNLGGDTQYF	TGTGCCGTGAACCTTGGGGGAGATACGCAGTATTTT
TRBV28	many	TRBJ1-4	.	CASSQGGWGATNEKLFF	TGTGCCAGCAGCCAAGGGGGATGGGGGGCAACTAATGAAAAACTGTTTTTT
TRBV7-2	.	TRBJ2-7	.	CASSLESRKDEQYF	TGTGCCAGCAGCTTAGAGTCACGGAAAGACGAGCAGTACTTC
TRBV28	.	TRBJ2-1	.	CASSSFPAGKGNEQFF	TGTGCCAGCAGTTCCTTCCCAGCGGGTAAAGGGAATGAGCAGTTCTTC
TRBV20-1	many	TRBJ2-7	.	CSAPEGAYEQYF	TGCAGTGCTCCCGAGGGGGCCTACGAGCAGTACTTC
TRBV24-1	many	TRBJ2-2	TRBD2	CATSGGAAGSNTGELFF	TGTGCCACCAGTGGTGGCGCAGCGGGGTCGAACACCGGGGAGCTGTTTTTT
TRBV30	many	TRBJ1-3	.	CAWGPTGLGGNTIYF	TGTGCCTGGGGCCCGACGGGGCTGGGCGGAAACACCATATATTTT
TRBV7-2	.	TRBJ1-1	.	CASRLQSGSVGEAFF	TGTGCCAGCCGCCTACAGTCTGGGTCCGTTGGAGAAGCTTTCTTT
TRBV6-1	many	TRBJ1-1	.	CASSSNGPTEAFF	TGTGCCAGCAGTTCAAATGGCCCAACTGAAGCTTTCTTT